This T cell receptor beta chain was captured in a study of blood T cell repertoires in COVID-19. The wider study: PBMCs, B-cell-depleted T cells, or T cells provided the cDNA or gDNA that made up the material.

Per the original methods: How many nucleated cells were present was estimated from reference gene primer amplification. Clones were sequenced by immunoSEQ multiplex PCR, and TCRdb holds only the in-frame ones, with some missing. The V and J calls and clone size are taken from that table; D and trimming were inferred from the DNA. The sample has 100,000 or so clones; 84% are singletons. Germline V CDR1 and CDR2: KGHSH, LQKENI. The V and J ends lost 8 bases and 0 bases respectively, with 10 bases between them. This CDR3 is built from 13 residues. The sequenced sample consisted of peripheral blood. This clonotype was sampled from an older man with active or convalescent COVID-19. V is TRBV18 and J is TRBJ1-1; maybe TRBD1 (5 bases). In DNA form, the CDR3 reads TGTGCCAGCCTGCAGGGCCTGAACACTGAAGCTTTCTTT. Its protein is CASLQGLNTEAFF.